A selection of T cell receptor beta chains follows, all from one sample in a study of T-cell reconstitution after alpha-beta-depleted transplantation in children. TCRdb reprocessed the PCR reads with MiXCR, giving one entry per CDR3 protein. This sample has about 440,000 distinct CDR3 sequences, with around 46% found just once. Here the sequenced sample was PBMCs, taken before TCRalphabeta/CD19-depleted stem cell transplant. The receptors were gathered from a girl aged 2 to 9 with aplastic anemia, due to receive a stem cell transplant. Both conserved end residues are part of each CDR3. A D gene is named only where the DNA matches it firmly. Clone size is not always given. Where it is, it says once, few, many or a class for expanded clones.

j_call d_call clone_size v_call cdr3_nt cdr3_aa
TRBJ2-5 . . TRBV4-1 TGCGCCAGCAGCCAAGATTCTGGGGGGCATGGAGAGACCCAGTACTTC CASSQDSGGHGETQYF
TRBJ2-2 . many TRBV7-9 TGTGCCAGCAGTCACAACACCGGGGAGCTGTTTTTT CASSHNTGELFF
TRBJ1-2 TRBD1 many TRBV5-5 TGTGCCAGCAGCTACGGACAGGGGGCCTTTAACTATGGCTACACCTTC CASSYGQGAFNYGYTF
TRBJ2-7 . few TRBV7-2 TGTGCCAGCAGCTTAGATGGCAGGGTAAGGTCCTACGAGCAGTACTTC CASSLDGRVRSYEQYF
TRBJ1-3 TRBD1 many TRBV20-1 TGCAGTGCTTTACAGGGGATAGAGGGAAACACCATATATTTT CSALQGIEGNTIYF
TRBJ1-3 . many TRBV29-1 TGCAGCGTACAGGGAGTAGGAAACACCATATATTTT CSVQGVGNTIYF
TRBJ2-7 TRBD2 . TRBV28 TGTGCCAGCAGTTTGGTCCAGAATCGGGGGGACGAGCAGTACTTC CASSLVQNRGDEQYF
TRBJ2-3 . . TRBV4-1 TGCGCCAGCAGCCAAGAGGCCCTCGGGGATACGCAGTATTTT CASSQEALGDTQYF
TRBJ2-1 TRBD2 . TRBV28 TGTGCCAGCAGTTCTTACAGCGGGAGAGGCTACAATGAGCAGTTCTTC CASSSYSGRGYNEQFF
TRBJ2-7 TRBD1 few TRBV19 TGTGCCAGTAGTCCGGGACAGGGCAACGAGCAGTACTTC CASSPGQGNEQYF
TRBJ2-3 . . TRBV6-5 TGTGCCAGCAGTTTCGGCCTAGGGTCCACAGATACGCAGTATTTT CASSFGLGSTDTQYF
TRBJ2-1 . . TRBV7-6 TGTGCCAGCAGCTTAAAAATGGCGGGCGGGGCGAGGTACAATGAGCAGTTCTTC CASSLKMAGGARYNEQFF
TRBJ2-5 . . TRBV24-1 TGTGCCACCAGTGACCCACGGTCAACAGGGCAAGAGACCCAGTACTTC CATSDPRSTGQETQYF
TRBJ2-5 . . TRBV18 TGTGCCAGCTCACCGACCACCGGGACAAAAGAGACCCAGTACTTC CASSPTTGTKETQYF
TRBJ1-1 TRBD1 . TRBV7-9 TGTGCCAGCAGCCCGCCGGGACAGGGACGAGTACCTTTCTTT CASSPPGQGRVPFF
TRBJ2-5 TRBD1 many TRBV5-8 TGTGCCAGCAGCTTGCACCGGACAGGGGTCCCTCAAGAGACCCAGTACTTC CASSLHRTGVPQETQYF
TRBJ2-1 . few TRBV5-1 TGCGCCAGCAGCTTGGGGCTCGGCTACAATGAGCAGTTCTTC CASSLGLGYNEQFF
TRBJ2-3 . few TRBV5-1 TGCGCCAGCAGCTTGATGGCCAGCACAGATACGCAGTATTTT CASSLMASTDTQYF
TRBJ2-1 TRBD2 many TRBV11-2 TGTGCCAGCAGCATAAGACTAGCGGGATACAATGAGCAGTTCTTC CASSIRLAGYNEQFF
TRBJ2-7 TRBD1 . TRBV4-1 TGCGCCAGCAGCCAAGAAGGGGGACAGGGTATTAGTCTGGAACCTGGTCATATAGAGCAGTACTTC CASSQEGGQGISLEPGHIEQYF
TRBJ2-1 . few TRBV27 TGTGCCAGCAGTTCCCGGACTCCATACAATGAGCAGTTCTTC CASSSRTPYNEQFF
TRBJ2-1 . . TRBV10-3 TGTGCCACCAGGATAGGGGGGGGTGACAATGAGCAGTTCTTC CATRIGGGDNEQFF
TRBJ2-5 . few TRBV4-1 TGCGCCAGCAGCTCTTCCCTTACAGGGCTCTTCCAAGAGACCCAGTACTTC CASSSSLTGLFQETQYF
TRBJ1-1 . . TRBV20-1 TGCAGTGCTTGTTTGGGGGGGGGCGGCACTGAAGCTTTCTTT CSACLGGGGTEAFF
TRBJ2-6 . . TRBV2 TGTGCCAGCATGAGGGAAGCTGGGGCCAACGTCCTGACTTTC CASMREAGANVLTF
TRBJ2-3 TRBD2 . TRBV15 TGTGCCACCAGCAGAGACCCGAGGCAACGAGCGGGAGTCCCAGATACGCAGTATTTT CATSRDPRQRAGVPDTQYF
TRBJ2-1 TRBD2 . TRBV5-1 TGCGCCAGCAGCGACCTAGCGGGAGGGGTATACAATGAGCAGTTCTTC CASSDLAGGVYNEQFF
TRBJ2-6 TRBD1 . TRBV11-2 TGTGCCAGCAGCAAAGTGTCGGACAGGGGGCTTGGGGCCAACGTCCTGACTTTC CASSKVSDRGLGANVLTF
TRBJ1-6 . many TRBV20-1 TGCAGTGCTACAAACACCCTGGAGTCACCCCTCCACTTT CSATNTLESPLHF
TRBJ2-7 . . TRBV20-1 TGCAGTGCTAGAGAATACTCTTACGAGCAGTACTTC CSAREYSYEQYF
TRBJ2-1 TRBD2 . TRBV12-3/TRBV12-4 TGTGCCAGCACCATTAGCGGGGGTTCTGAGCAGTTCTTC CASTISGGSEQFF
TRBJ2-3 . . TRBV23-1 TGCGCCAGCAGTCAAGAACAGAACCAAAGGTCATTCGGCACAGATACGCAGTATTTT CASSQEQNQRSFGTDTQYF
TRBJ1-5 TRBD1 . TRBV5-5 TGTGCCAGCAGCCCCGGACAGGGCCCAGATCAGCCCCAGCATTTT CASSPGQGPDQPQHF
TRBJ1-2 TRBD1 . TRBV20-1 TGCAGTGCTGGACAGGGGAGCGGCTACACCTTC CSAGQGSGYTF
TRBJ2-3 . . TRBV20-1 TGCAGTGAAATCACAGATACGCAGTATTTT CSEITDTQYF
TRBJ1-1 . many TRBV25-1 TGTGCCAGCAGTGCCGGGATTACAGCTTTCTTT CASSAGITAFF
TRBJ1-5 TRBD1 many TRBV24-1 TGTGCCACCAGTGACGATAGGGGGACAGCCCTTTATCAGCCCCAGCATTTT CATSDDRGTALYQPQHF
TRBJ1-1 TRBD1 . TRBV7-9 TGTGCCAGCAGCTTCGGGACAGGGCCCCCTGAAGCTTTCTTT CASSFGTGPPEAFF
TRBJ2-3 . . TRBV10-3 TGTGCCATCAGTGACGTGGGGGCCCTTAGCACAGATACGCAGTATTTT CAISDVGALSTDTQYF
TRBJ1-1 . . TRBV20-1 TGCAGTGCTAAACAGGGTGCAACTGAAGCTTTCTTT CSAKQGATEAFF
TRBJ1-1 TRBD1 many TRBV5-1 TGCGCCAGCAGCCCTTGGACAGGGGGCACTGAAGCTTTCTTT CASSPWTGGTEAFF
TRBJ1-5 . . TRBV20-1 TGCAGTGCTAGAGATTGGAATCAGCCCCAGCATTTT CSARDWNQPQHF
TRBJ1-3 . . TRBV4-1 TGCGCCCGAGGTCAAGGCGCGTTTGGAAACACCATATATTTT CARGQGAFGNTIYF
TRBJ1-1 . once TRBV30 TGTGCCTGGGAGGCGGGCCCGGTAGCTTTCTTT CAWEAGPVAFF
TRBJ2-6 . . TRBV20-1 TGCAGTGCAAGCTTATGGGAGAGCCGCGGCGGGGCCAACGTCCTGACTTTC CSASLWESRGGANVLTF
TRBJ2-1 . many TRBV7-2 TGTGCCAGCAGCCTCCTGCGGAGCTCCTACAATGAGCAGTTCTTC CASSLLRSSYNEQFF
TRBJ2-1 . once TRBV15 TGTGCCACCAGCAGAGATGATGGGCTTGTCAATGAGCAGTTCTTC CATSRDDGLVNEQFF
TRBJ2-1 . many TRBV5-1 TGCGCCAGCAGCTTGACGGGGGCGCCCCGCAATGAGCAGTTCTTC CASSLTGAPRNEQFF
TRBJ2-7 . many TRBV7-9 TGTGCCAGCAGCTTAGGTGGAGGCCACCAAAGCTACGAGCAGTACTTC CASSLGGGHQSYEQYF
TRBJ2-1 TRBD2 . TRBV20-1 TGCAGTGCTGACCCGGGACTAGCGGGGCCGTCGGAGCAGTTCTTC CSADPGLAGPSEQFF
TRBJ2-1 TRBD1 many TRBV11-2 TGTGCCAGCAGACGGACAGGGTCCTACAATGAGCAGTTCTTC CASRRTGSYNEQFF
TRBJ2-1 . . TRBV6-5 TGTGCCAGCAGTTACCGGGGGACTTACAATGAGCAGTTCTTC CASSYRGTYNEQFF
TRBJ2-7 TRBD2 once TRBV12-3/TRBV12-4 TGTGCCAGCAGCCTCACTAGCGGGAGGGCCGCAGTGTACGAGCAGTACTTC CASSLTSGRAAVYEQYF
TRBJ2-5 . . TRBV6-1 TGTGCCAGCAGTCCATGGCAGGGGATGGGAGAGACCCAGTACTTC CASSPWQGMGETQYF
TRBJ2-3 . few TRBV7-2 TGTGCCAGCAGCTTTTTTAGGAGGGGGGCAGATACGCAGTATTTT CASSFFRRGADTQYF
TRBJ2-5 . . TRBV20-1 TGCAGTGCTCTCAGGGACTCAGAGACCCAGTACTTC CSALRDSETQYF
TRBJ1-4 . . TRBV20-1 TGCAGTGCTAGCCCGCGGGCAACTAATGAAAAACTGTTTTTT CSASPRATNEKLFF
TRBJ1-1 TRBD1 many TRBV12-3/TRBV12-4 TGTGCCAGCAGGGGGGTAGGGGGCGGCACTGAAGCTTTCTTT CASRGVGGGTEAFF
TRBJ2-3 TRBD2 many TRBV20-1 TGCAGTGCTATAAAAACTAGCGGGGTCACAGATACGCAGTATTTT CSAIKTSGVTDTQYF